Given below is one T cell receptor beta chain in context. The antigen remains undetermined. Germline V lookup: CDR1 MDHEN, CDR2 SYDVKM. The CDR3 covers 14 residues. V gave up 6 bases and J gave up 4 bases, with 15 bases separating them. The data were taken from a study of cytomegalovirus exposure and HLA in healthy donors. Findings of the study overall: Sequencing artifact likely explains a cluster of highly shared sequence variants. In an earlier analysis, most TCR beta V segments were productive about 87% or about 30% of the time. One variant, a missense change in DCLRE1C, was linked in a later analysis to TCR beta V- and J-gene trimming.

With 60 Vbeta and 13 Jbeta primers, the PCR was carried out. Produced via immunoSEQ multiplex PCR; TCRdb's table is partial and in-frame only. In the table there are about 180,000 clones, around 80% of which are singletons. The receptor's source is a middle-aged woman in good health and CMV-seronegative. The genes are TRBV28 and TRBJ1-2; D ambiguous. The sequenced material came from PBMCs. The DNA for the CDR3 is TGTGCCAGCAGACCTCAGGCCTCCCCCTATGGCTACACCTTC. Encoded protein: CASRPQASPYGYTF.